This TCR beta chain is from a study of TIL therapy for anti-PD-1-resistant metastatic lung cancer. The time point was: pre-treatment sample, taken before nivolumab and TIL therapy. Tumor tissue came from excised metastases, mostly pleural nodules or supraclavicular lymph nodes. Tumor harvest preceded PD-1/PD-L1 blockade, followed by nivolumab treatment. V shed 6 bases and J shed 0 bases, with 12 bases lying between them. This CDR3 has 15 residues. Germline CDR1 reads ENHRY; CDR2 reads SYGVKD. Sequencing used immunoSEQ v3. Produced via immunoSEQ multiplex PCR; TCRdb's table is partial and in-frame only. The sample has some 13,000 clones, 66% seen once.

This rearrangement joins TRBV10-3 to TRBJ1-3; possible D gene TRBD1, 6 bases. This material consisted of tumor tissue, taken at baseline. The origin of this receptor is a woman aged 30-85 years with non-small cell lung cancer. CDR3 bases: TGTGCCATCAGAGAGACAGGTCCCTCTGGAAACACCATATATTTT. This codes for CAIRETGPSGNTIYF.